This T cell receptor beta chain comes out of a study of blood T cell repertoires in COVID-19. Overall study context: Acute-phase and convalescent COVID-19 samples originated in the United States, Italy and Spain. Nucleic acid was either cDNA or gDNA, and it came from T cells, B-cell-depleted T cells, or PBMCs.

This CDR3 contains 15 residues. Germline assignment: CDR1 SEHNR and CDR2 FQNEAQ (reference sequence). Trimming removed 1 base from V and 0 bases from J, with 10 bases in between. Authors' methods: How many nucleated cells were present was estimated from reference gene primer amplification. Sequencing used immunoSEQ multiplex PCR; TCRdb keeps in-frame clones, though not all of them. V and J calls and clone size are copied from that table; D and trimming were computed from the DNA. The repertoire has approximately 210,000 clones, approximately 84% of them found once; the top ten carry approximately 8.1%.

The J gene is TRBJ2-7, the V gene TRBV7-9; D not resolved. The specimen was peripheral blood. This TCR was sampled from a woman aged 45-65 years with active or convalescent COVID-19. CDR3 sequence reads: CASSLGSDTSYEQYF. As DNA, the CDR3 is TGTGCCAGCAGCTTAGGATCAGACACCTCCTACGAGCAGTACTTC.